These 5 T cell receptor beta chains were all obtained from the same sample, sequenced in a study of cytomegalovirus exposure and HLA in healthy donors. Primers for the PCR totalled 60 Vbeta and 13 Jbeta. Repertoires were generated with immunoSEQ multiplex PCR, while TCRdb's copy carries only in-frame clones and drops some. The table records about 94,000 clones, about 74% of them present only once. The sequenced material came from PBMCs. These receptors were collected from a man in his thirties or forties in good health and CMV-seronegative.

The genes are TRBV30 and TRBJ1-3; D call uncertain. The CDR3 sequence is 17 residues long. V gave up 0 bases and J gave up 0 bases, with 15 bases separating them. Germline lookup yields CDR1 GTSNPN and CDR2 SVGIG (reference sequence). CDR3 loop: CAWSVPPGLSSGNTIYF. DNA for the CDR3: TGTGCCTGGAGTGTACCCCCAGGCCTGAGCTCTGGAAACACCATATATTTT. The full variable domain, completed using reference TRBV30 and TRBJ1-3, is SQTIHQWPATLVQPVGSPLSLECTVEGTSNPNLYWYRQAAGRGLQLLFYSVGIGQISSEVPQNLSASRPQDRQFILSSKKLLLSDSGFYLCAWSVPPGLSSGNTIYFGEGSWLTVV.

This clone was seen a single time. CDR3 DNA: TGTGCCAGCAGTGAAGCGAGGACAGGGAGGACTAGCGGGGGGCGAGTGTCCTACGAGCAGTACTTC. This codes for CASSEARTGRTSGGRVSYEQYF. V usage is TRBV6-1 and J usage is TRBJ2-7; 14 bases align to TRBD2. This CDR3 region has 22 residues. Per the germline V gene, CDR1 is MNHNS and CDR2 is SASEGT. V lost 0 bases to trimming and J lost 1 base; unmatched junction nucleotides: 17.

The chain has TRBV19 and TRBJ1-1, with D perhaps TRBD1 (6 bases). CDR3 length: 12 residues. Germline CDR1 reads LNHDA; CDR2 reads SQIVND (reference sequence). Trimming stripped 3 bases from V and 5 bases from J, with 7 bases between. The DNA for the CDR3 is TGTGCCAGTAGTATCGACAGGACTGAAGCTTTCTTT. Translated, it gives CASSIDRTEAFF.

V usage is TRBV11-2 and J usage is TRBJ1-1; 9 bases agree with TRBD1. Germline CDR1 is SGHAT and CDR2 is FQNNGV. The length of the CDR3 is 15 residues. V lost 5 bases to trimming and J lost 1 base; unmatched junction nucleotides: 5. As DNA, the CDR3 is TGTGCCAGCAGCCCAGGACAGGGGAGGAACACTGAAGCTTTCTTT. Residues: CASSPGQGRNTEAFF.

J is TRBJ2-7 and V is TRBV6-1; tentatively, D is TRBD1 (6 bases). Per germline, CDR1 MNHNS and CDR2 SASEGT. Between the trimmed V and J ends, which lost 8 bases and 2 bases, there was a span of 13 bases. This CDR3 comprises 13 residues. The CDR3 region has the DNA TGTGCCAGCGTCGGGACACCTGCCTACGAGCAGTACTTC. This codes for CASVGTPAYEQYF.